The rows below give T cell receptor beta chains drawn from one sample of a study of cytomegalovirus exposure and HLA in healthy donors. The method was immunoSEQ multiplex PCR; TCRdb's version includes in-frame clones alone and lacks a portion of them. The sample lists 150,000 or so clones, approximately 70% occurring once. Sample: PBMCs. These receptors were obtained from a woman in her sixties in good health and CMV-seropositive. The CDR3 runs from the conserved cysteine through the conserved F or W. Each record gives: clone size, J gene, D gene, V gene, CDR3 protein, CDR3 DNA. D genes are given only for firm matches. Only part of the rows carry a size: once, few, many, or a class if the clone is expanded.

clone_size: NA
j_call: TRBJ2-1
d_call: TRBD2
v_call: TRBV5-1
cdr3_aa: CASSLGLAANSYNEQFF
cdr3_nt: TGCGCCAGCAGCTTGGGACTAGCGGCGAACTCCTACAATGAGCAGTTCTTC

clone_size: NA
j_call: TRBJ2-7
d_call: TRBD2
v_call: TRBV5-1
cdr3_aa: CASSLAEPGLAPSDSHEQYF
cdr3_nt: TGCGCCAGCAGCTTGGCCGAACCGGGACTAGCGCCATCCGATTCTCACGAGCAGTACTTC

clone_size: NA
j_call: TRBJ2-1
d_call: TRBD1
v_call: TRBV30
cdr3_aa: CAWSVGTVGANEQFF
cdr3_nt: TGTGCCTGGAGTGTAGGGACAGTGGGGGCCAATGAGCAGTTCTTC

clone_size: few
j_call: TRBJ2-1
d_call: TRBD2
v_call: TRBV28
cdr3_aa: CASSLPGEGHNEQFF
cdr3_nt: TGTGCCAGCAGTCTACCGGGGGAGGGCCACAATGAGCAGTTCTTC

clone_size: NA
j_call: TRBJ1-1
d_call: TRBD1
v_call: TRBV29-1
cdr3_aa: CSVWDRGGFTEAFF
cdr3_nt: TGCAGCGTTTGGGACAGGGGAGGCTTCACTGAAGCTTTCTTT

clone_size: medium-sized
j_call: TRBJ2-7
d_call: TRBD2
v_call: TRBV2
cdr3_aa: CASSDRGRLSYEQYF
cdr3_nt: TGTGCCAGCAGTGACCGCGGGAGACTGTCCTACGAGCAGTACTTC

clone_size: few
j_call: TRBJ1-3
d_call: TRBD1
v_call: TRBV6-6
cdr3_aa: CASTNQGRGSGNTIYF
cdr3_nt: TGTGCCAGCACCAATCAAGGCAGGGGGTCTGGAAACACCATATATTTT

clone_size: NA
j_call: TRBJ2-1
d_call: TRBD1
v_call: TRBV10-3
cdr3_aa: CAISDGGQLYNEQFF
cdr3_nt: TGTGCCATCAGTGATGGGGGACAGCTATACAATGAGCAGTTCTTC

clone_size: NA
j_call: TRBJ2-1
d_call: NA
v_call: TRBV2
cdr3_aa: CASSGLPGNNEQFF
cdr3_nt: TGTGCCAGCAGTGGGCTGCCGGGGAACAATGAGCAGTTCTTC

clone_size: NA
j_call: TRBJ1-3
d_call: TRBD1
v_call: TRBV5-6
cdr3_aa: CASSLAERQGAGNTIYF
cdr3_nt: TGTGCCAGCAGCTTGGCGGAGCGACAGGGGGCTGGAAACACCATATATTTT

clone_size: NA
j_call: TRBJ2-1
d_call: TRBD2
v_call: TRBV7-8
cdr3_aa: CASSLGTLAGSYNEQFF
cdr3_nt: TGTGCCAGCAGCTTAGGTACCCTAGCGGGGTCCTACAATGAGCAGTTCTTC

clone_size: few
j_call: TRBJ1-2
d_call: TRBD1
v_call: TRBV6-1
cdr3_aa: CASSEAGGQGYGYTF
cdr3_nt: TGTGCCAGCAGTGAAGCCGGAGGACAGGGCTATGGCTACACCTTC

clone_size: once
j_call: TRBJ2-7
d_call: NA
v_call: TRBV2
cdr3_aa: CASSELGSEQYF
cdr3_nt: TGTGCCAGCAGTGAACTGGGGAGCGAGCAGTACTTC

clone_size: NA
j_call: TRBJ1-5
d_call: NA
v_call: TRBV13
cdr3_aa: CASSLSGSPEPQHF
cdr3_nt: TGTGCCAGCAGCTTATCGGGATCTCCGGAGCCCCAGCATTTT

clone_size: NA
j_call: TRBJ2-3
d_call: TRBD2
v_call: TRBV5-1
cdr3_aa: CASSPLPAPGGADTQYF
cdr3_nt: TGCGCCAGCAGCCCTCTCCCCGCGCCGGGGGGGGCAGATACGCAGTATTTT

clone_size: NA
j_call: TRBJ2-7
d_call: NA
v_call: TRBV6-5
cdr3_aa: CASSRTGGGAYEQYF
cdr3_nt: TGTGCCAGCAGTAGGACTGGAGGAGGGGCCTACGAGCAGTACTTC

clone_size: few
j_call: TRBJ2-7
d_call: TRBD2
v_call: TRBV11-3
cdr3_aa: CASSLDRLAGNEQYF
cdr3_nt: TGTGCCAGCAGCTTAGATAGACTAGCGGGCAACGAGCAGTACTTC

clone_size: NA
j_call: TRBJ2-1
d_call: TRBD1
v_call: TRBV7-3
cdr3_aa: CASSLGTVSYNEQFF
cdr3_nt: TGTGCCAGCAGTCTCGGGACAGTTTCCTACAATGAGCAGTTCTTC

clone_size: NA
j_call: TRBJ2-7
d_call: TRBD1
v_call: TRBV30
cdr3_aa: CAWRGQYEQYF
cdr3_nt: TGTGCCTGGAGGGGACAGTACGAGCAGTACTTC

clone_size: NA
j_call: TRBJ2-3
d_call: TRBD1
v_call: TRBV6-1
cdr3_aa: CASSEVGGTTDTQYF
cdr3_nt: TGTGCCAGCAGTGAAGTAGGGGGCACCACAGATACGCAGTATTTT

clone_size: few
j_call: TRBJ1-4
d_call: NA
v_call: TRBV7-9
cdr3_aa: CASSLVGGATNEKLFF
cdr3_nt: TGTGCCAGCAGCTTAGTAGGGGGAGCAACTAATGAAAAACTGTTTTTT

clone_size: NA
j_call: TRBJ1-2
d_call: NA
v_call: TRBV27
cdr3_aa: CASRPAGGEGYTF
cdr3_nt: TGTGCCAGCCGTCCTGCCGGGGGTGAGGGCTACACCTTC

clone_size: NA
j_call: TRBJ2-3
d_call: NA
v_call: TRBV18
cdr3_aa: CASSSLALDTQYF
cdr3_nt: TGTGCCAGCTCATCACTAGCTCTTGATACGCAGTATTTT